The following is a T cell receptor beta chain sequence with its context. Its target is not known. From germline, CDR1 is MNHNS and CDR2 SASEGT. Trimming shortened V by 1 base and J by 7 bases, and 11 bases separated the two germline ends. CDR3 size: 14 residues. The data originate from a study of Tregs in tolerant kidney transplant recipients. Study-wide findings and caveats: Biological reproducibility was not directly addressed, but technical replication error appeared minimal.

Libraries were prepared by immunoSEQ multiplex PCR; TCRdb keeps only in-frame clonotypes and omits some of them. Of 110,000 or so clones listed, about 90% are singletons. Unstimulated Tregs (CD4+CD25+CD127-) and CD4+CD25- non-Tregs were sorted from PBMCs. The genes are TRBV6-1 and TRBJ1-5; maybe TRBD1 (5 bases). The sequenced sample consisted of CD4+ T cells from blood. The TCR was taken from a human donor in good health. The CDR3: CASSEGGVWQPQHF. Here the CDR3 DNA reads TGTGCCAGCAGTGAAGGGGGGGTCTGGCAGCCCCAGCATTTT.